A selection of T cell receptor beta chains follows, all from one sample in a study of cytomegalovirus exposure and HLA in healthy donors. Here immunoSEQ multiplex PCR was the method, and the copy in TCRdb shows in-frame clones only, minus some. The table shows about 180,000 clones, with about 80% occurring only once. Sequencing input: PBMCs. These receptors were taken from a man aged 40-49 years in good health and CMV-seropositive. CDR3s include the opening cysteine and the closing phenylalanine or tryptophan. Fields, in order: D gene, clone size, V gene, J gene, CDR3 protein, CDR3 DNA. D genes are given only for firm matches. Clone size is given for some rows only: seen once, a few or many times, or a class if the clone is expanded.

>TRBD1|.|TRBV7-2|TRBJ2-3
CASSTRGQSGDTQYF
TGTGCCAGCAGCACTCGGGGACAGTCGGGAGATACGCAGTATTTT
>.|.|TRBV6-5|TRBJ2-1
CASSYFGEGAYNEQFF
TGTGCCAGCAGTTACTTTGGGGAGGGGGCCTACAATGAGCAGTTCTTC
>.|.|TRBV15|TRBJ2-1
CATSLDSLSYNEQFF
TGTGCCACCAGCTTAGACTCCCTTTCCTACAATGAGCAGTTCTTC
>TRBD2|.|TRBV5-1|TRBJ2-7
CASSSGLAGEQYF
TGCGCCAGCAGCTCGGGACTAGCGGGCGAGCAGTACTTC
>TRBD1|.|TRBV5-1|TRBJ2-5
CASSYRTGPQETQYF
TGCGCCAGCAGCTATAGGACAGGGCCGCAAGAGACCCAGTACTTC
>.|few|TRBV2|TRBJ2-4
CASSEARLAKNIQYF
TGTGCCAGCAGTGAAGCGAGGTTAGCCAAAAACATTCAGTACTTC
>.|few|TRBV18|TRBJ2-1
CASSPGGVYEQFF
TGTGCCAGCTCACCGGGCGGGGTGTATGAGCAGTTCTTC
>TRBD2|.|TRBV27|TRBJ2-7
CASFGRATYEQYF
TGTGCCAGCTTTGGGAGGGCTACCTACGAGCAGTACTTC
>TRBD2|few|TRBV5-8|TRBJ2-3
CASSFGTSGKTDTQYF
TGTGCCAGCAGCTTCGGGACTAGCGGGAAAACAGATACGCAGTATTTT
>TRBD1|once|TRBV10-3|TRBJ1-2
CAIRPTGNYGYTF
TGTGCCATCAGGCCGACAGGGAACTATGGCTACACCTTC
>.|.|TRBV5-1|TRBJ2-3
CASSLVGDLTDTQYF
TGCGCCAGCAGCTTGGTGGGCGATCTCACAGATACGCAGTATTTT
>.|.|TRBV7-2|TRBJ2-7
CASSPGQSLTYEQYF
TGTGCCAGCAGCCCCGGACAATCTCTTACCTACGAGCAGTACTTC
>TRBD2|.|TRBV5-4|TRBJ2-7
CASSPTSGNEQYF
TGTGCCAGCAGTCCGACTAGCGGTAACGAGCAGTACTTC
>.|.|TRBV5-1|TRBJ2-6
CASSFNRAGANVLTF
TGCGCCAGCAGCTTTAACAGGGCTGGGGCCAACGTCCTGACTTTC
>TRBD2|.|TRBV6-5|TRBJ2-1
CASRQRGLAKNEQFF
TGTGCCAGCAGGCAAAGGGGACTAGCGAAGAATGAGCAGTTCTTC